The clone carrying this T cell receptor (beta chain) was counted a few times. What it binds is not known. The CDR3 is made up of 15 amino acids. The V segment lost 5 bases and the J segment 7 bases; nucleotides outside the gene matches: 10. Looked up from germline, CDR1 is MDHEN and CDR2 is SYDVKM. These data belong to a study of T-cell reconstitution after alpha-beta-depleted transplantation in children. This sample's TCRbeta library carried unique molecular identifier barcodes. TCRdb recomputed calls from the PCR reads with MiXCR, one row per CDR3 protein. Of 200,000 to 300,000 distinct CDR3 sequences listed, roughly a quarter were seen once; the top ten hold roughly 2.5%. Study-wide findings and caveats: The study reportedly traced alpha-beta T cells about two months after transplant to several hundred expanded graft clones. Surviving recipient T cells and intrathymic progenitors accounted for some patients' high TCRbeta diversity at day 60. Fresh T-cell production supplied most of the T-cell counts and diversity seen one year after transplant.

The receptor was isolated from a girl aged 2 to 10 with Fanconi anemia, due to receive a stem cell transplant. The material was PBMCs, obtained before TCRalphabeta/CD19-depleted stem cell transplant. The V call is TRBV28, the J call TRBJ2-1; 8 bases are shared with TRBD1. This CDR3 is CASSPPDRAWNEQFF. Here the CDR3 DNA reads TGTGCCAGCAGTCCCCCGGACAGGGCTTGGAATGAGCAGTTCTTC.